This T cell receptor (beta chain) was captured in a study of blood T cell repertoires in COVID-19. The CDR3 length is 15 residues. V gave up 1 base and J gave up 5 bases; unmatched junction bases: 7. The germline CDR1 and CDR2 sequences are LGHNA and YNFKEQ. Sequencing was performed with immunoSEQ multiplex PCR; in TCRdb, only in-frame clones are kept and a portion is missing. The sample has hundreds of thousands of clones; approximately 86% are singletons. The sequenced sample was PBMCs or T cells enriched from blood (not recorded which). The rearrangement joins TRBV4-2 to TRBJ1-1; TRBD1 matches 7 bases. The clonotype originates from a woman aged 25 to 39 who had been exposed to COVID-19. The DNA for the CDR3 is TGTGCCAGCAGCCAAGTTGGGCAGGGGGGTACTGAAGCTTTCTTT. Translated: CASSQVGQGGTEAFF.